This T cell receptor (beta chain) was captured in a study of blood T cell repertoires in COVID-19. Study summary: Collection of acute and convalescent COVID-19 samples took place in the United States, Italy and Spain. T cells, B-cell-depleted T cells, or PBMCs supplied cDNA or gDNA.

The V gene's germline CDR1 is SQVTM and CDR2 ANQGSEA. The CDR3 consists of 14 residues. Trimming took 8 bases from V and 6 from J; bases not matched to a gene: 12. Followed over time, Seattle patients had been enrolled while infection was active. In the original processing: Reference gene primer amplification gave estimated nucleated cell counts. Clones were read by immunoSEQ multiplex PCR, and TCRdb kept only the in-frame ones, dropping some. The V and J calls and clone size were taken over from that table, and D and trimming were inferred from the DNA. The data contain more than 95,000 clones, around 81% of them singletons.

The sequencing sample was made of peripheral blood. This receptor was identified in a man aged 25-45 years with COVID-19, enrolled during active disease. The chain is built from TRBV29-1 and TRBJ2-5; 10 bases align to TRBD2. The CDR3 DNA is TGCAGCTCTCGGGGACTAGCGCTAGAGAAGACCCAGTACTTC. Translated, it gives CSSRGLALEKTQYF.